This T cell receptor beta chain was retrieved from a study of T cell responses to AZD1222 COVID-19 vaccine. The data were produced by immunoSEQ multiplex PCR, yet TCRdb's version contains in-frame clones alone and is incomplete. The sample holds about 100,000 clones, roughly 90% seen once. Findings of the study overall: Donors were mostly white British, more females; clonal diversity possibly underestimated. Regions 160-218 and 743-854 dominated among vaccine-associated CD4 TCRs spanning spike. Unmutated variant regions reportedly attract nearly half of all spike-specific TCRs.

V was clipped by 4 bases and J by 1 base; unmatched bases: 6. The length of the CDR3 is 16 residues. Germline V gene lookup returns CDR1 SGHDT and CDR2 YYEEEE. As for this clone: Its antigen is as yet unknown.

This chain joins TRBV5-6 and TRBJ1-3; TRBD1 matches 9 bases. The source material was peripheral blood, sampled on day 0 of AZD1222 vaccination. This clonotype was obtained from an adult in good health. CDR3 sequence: CASSAGTGWSGNTIYF. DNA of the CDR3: TGTGCCAGCAGCGCCGGGACAGGGTGGTCTGGAAACACCATATATTTT.